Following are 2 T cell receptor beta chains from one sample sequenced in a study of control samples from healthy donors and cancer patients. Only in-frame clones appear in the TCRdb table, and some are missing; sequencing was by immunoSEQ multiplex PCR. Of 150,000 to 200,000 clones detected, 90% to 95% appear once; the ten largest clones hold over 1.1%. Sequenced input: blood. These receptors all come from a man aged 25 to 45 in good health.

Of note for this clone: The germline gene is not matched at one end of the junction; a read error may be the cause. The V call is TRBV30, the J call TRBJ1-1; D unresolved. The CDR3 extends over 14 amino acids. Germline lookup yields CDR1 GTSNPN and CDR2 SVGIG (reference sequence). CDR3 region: CAWSVVRKNTEAFF. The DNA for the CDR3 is TGTGCCTGGAGTGTAGTCAGGAAGAACACTGAGGCTTTCTTT. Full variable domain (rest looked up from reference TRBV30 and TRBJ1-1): SQTIHQWPATLVQPVGSPLSLECTVEGTSNPNLYWYRQAAGRGLQLLFYSVGIGQISSEVPQNLSASRPQDRQFILSSKKLLLSDSGFYLCAWSVVRKNTEAFFGQGTRLTVV.

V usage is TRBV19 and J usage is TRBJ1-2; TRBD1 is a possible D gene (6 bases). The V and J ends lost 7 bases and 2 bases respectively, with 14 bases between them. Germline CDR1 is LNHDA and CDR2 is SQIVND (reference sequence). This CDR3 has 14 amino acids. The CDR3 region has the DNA TGTGCCAGTACCCCTTGGACAGACAACTATGGCTACACCTTC. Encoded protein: CASTPWTDNYGYTF.